Below are 22 T cell receptor beta chains sequenced from a single sample in a study of blood T cell repertoires in COVID-19. Sequencing used immunoSEQ multiplex PCR; TCRdb keeps in-frame clones, though not all of them. The repertoire holds about 34,000 clones, with around 90% as singletons. The sequenced material came from peripheral blood. The receptors were sampled from a woman of 80 years or more with acute or convalescent COVID-19.

This chain connects TRBV3-1 (or the pseudogene TRBV3-2) to TRBJ1-2; D possibly corresponds to TRBD1 (6 bases). There are 14 residues in the CDR3. The germline V gene encodes CDR1 LGHDT and CDR2 YNNKEL (reference sequence). V lost 0 bases and J lost 7, with 12 bases in between. Written as DNA, the CDR3 is TGTGCCAGCAGCCAAGATGGGGGGGCAGGTGGCTACACCTTC. Its translation: CASSQDGGAGGYTF.

V is TRBV6-2 or TRBV6-3 and J is TRBJ2-3; D is perhaps TRBD1 (7 bases). V lost 5 bases and J lost 2, with 11 bases in between. The CDR3 has 14 residues. Germline V lookup: CDR1 MNHEY, CDR2 SVGEGT. For the CDR3, the DNA is TGTGCCAGCAGTACCAGGGGGGACACAGATACGCAGTATTTT. It specifies CASSTRGDTDTQYF.

This sequence joins TRBV12-5 and TRBJ1-5, with D unresolved. The germline V gene has CDR1 LGHNT and CDR2 FRNRAP. The CDR3 loop spans 13 amino acids. Trimming left V 5 bases short and J 3 bases short, with 8 bases between. CDR3: CASGPSFNQPQHF. The CDR3 coding sequence is TGTGCTAGTGGTCCCTCTTTCAATCAGCCCCAGCATTTT.

Only one count was recorded for this clone. The chain is built from TRBV6-5 and TRBJ1-5; D possibly corresponds to TRBD1 (6 bases). This CDR3 contains 15 residues. Germline CDR1 reads MNHEY; CDR2 reads SVGAGI. The ends were cut back, 5 bases at V and 3 bases at J, with 14 bases in the middle. The chain's CDR3 is CASSHRQVPNQPQHF. CDR3 bases: TGTGCCAGCAGTCATAGACAGGTCCCCAATCAGCCCCAGCATTTT.

The genes are TRBV6-5 and TRBJ1-5; possible D gene TRBD1, 6 bases. The CDR3 totals 13 residues. The germline gives CDR1 MNHEY, CDR2 SVGAGI. The V gene lost 6 bases and the J gene lost 3 bases, with 9 bases spanning the gap. Here the CDR3 DNA reads TGTGCCAGCAGCCGGGACATCAATCAGCCCCAGCATTTT. This translates into CASSRDINQPQHF.

The DNA of the CDR3 is TGTGCCAGCAGCCCCAGGACAGGGGTCGGGGAACCCCTCCACTTT. As protein: CASSPRTGVGEPLHF. The genes are TRBV3-1 (or the pseudogene TRBV3-2) and TRBJ1-6; TRBD1 aligns across 9 bases. CDR1 and CDR2 from the germline V gene are LGHDT and YNNKEL (reference sequence). The CDR3 extends over 15 amino acids. V was pared by 4 bases and J by 12 bases, with 10 bases of the junction left unmatched.

This chain joins TRBV25-1 and TRBJ2-1; 9 positions match TRBD2. The CDR3 sequence is 16 residues long. V was pared by 6 bases and J by 0 bases, with 6 bases of the junction left unmatched. CDR1 is MGHDK and CDR2 is SYGVNS in the germline V gene. The CDR3: CASRPSGAHSYNEQFF. The CDR3 DNA reads as TGTGCCAGCAGACCTAGCGGGGCGCACTCCTACAATGAGCAGTTCTTC.

The J gene is TRBJ2-3, the V gene TRBV28; D is unresolved. Per the germline V gene, CDR1 is MDHEN and CDR2 is SYDVKM. V lost 2 bases, J lost 6 bases, and 6 bases lay in between. The CDR3 length is 12 residues. The DNA for the CDR3 is TGTGCCAGCAGTTTACTAGAGGATACGCAGTATTTT. It codes for CASSLLEDTQYF.

The rearrangement joins TRBV9 to TRBJ2-7; 11 nucleotides align to TRBD2. V lost 4 bases and J lost 0; bases outside the gene matches: 6. The CDR3 contains 16 residues. Germline values: CDR1 SGDLS, CDR2 YYNGEE. The CDR3 region is CASSPRLAGFSYEQYF. In DNA form, the CDR3 reads TGTGCCAGCAGCCCAAGACTAGCGGGGTTCTCCTACGAGCAGTACTTC.

This clone has only one observation. V usage is TRBV18 and J usage is TRBJ1-4, with a possible D match to TRBD1 (5 bases). The CDR3 covers 15 residues. Germline values: CDR1 KGHSH, CDR2 LQKENI. The V end lost 3 bases, the J end lost 3 bases, and 11 bases lay between the germline ends. The CDR3 sequence is CASSPQGAANEKLFF. The CDR3 nucleotides are TGTGCCAGCTCACCCCAGGGTGCCGCTAATGAAAAACTGTTTTTT.

The chain carries TRBV5-6 and TRBJ1-5; no clear D gene. This CDR3 has 15 residues. Germline CDR1 and CDR2: SGHDT and YYEEEE. The ends were cut back, 6 bases at V and 0 bases at J, with 13 bases in the middle. The CDR3 DNA is TGTGCCAGCACCGTTAGAGGGTTTAGCAATCAGCCCCAGCATTTT. Its translation is CASTVRGFSNQPQHF.

J is TRBJ2-1 and V is TRBV25-1; possibly TRBD1 for D (6 bases). The V gene's germline CDR1 is MGHDK and CDR2 SYGVNS. The CDR3 length is 15 residues. The V and J ends lost 8 bases and 0 bases respectively, with 14 bases between them. CDR3 nucleotides: TGTGCCAGCTCCTCGGGACACCTCTCCTACAATGAGCAGTTCTTC. Protein: CASSSGHLSYNEQFF.

There are a few counts of this clone. The chain combines TRBV4-2 with TRBJ2-7; the match to TRBD1 covers 7 bases. Germline loops: CDR1 LGHNA, CDR2 YNFKEQ. The CDR3 has 14 amino acids. Trimming took 0 bases from V and 3 from J; bases not matched to a gene: 2. The DNA of the CDR3 is TGTGCCAGCAGCCAAGAGGACAGGCGCTACGAGCAGTACTTC. Translation: CASSQEDRRYEQYF.

The rearrangement uses TRBV9 and TRBJ2-7; D is perhaps TRBD1 (5 bases). CDR3 length: 13 residues. Trimming shortened V by 2 bases and J by 5 bases, and 11 bases separated the two germline ends. CDR1 is SGDLS and CDR2 is YYNGEE in the germline V gene. DNA for the CDR3: TGTGCCAGCAGCGTTTGGGGCACCGACGAGCAGTACTTC. Translation: CASSVWGTDEQYF.

This chain uses TRBV15 with TRBJ2-2; 9 bases are a match to TRBD2. Per germline, CDR1 LNHNV and CDR2 YYDKDF (reference sequence). The V gene end was trimmed by 2 bases and the J gene end by 2 bases; junction bases not matched to a gene: 6. The CDR3 sequence is 17 residues long. Written as DNA, the CDR3 is TGTGCCACCAGCAGAACCCGACTAGCGGTTAACACCGGGGAGCTGTTTTTT. Its protein product is CATSRTRLAVNTGELFF.

The gene calls are TRBV3-1 (or the pseudogene TRBV3-2) and TRBJ1-4; 8 bases line up with TRBD1. J gave up 6 bases and V 0 bases, and 3 bases lay outside the gene matches. The CDR3 covers 15 residues. Per germline, CDR1 LGHDT and CDR2 YNNKEL (reference sequence). CDR3 nucleotide sequence: TGTGCCAGCAGCCAAGATCTGGGACAGGATGAAAAACTGTTTTTT. Translating gives CASSQDLGQDEKLFF.

J is TRBJ2-3 and V is TRBV5-1, with 13 bases aligning to TRBD2. With 1 base clipped from V and 4 bases from J, the junction kept 6 bases outside the gene matches. From germline, CDR1 is SGHRS and CDR2 YFSETQ. The CDR3 spans 17 residues. For the CDR3, the DNA is TGCGCCAGCAGCTTGAAACTAGCGGGGGGGATAGCAGATACGCAGTATTTT. It encodes CASSLKLAGGIADTQYF.

This clone is a singleton in its sample. For the CDR3, the DNA is TGCGCCAGCAGCTTGGGCAGGGGGCAACTTGTGAACACTGAAGCTTTCTTT. Translated, it gives CASSLGRGQLVNTEAFF. The gene calls are TRBV5-1 and TRBJ1-1, with 8 bases identical to TRBD1. This CDR3 region has 17 residues. V shed 0 bases and J 0 bases; nucleotides not matched to a gene: 7. CDR1 is SGHRS, CDR2 YFSETQ, per germline.

This chain joins TRBV9 and TRBJ1-6; 11 nucleotides agree with TRBD1. Germline CDR1 is SGDLS and CDR2 is YYNGEE. The CDR3 spans 15 residues. The V and J ends lost 4 bases and 10 bases, in that order; junction bases with no gene match: 7. CDR3 nucleotide sequence: TGTGCCAGCAGCCCGACCGGGACAGGGGGGTCACCCCTCCACTTT. This encodes CASSPTGTGGSPLHF.

The V gene is TRBV7-2, the J gene TRBJ2-3, with a tentative D call TRBD1 (6 bases). From germline, CDR1 is SGHTA and CDR2 FQGNSA. The CDR3 runs to 16 residues. V was shortened by 6 bases and J by 6 bases, with 22 bases between the two germline ends. In DNA, the CDR3 is TGTGCCAGCAGTCTTAACAGGGCTGGTATGTTGGATACGCAGTATTTT. Its translation: CASSLNRAGMLDTQYF.

The gene calls are TRBV9 and TRBJ2-7, with TRBD1 matching 9 bases. The V segment lost 2 bases and the J segment 3 bases; nucleotides outside the gene matches: 9. The CDR3 spans 16 residues. The germline gives CDR1 SGDLS, CDR2 YYNGEE. The CDR3: CASSVAGETGGYEQYF. CDR3 nucleotides: TGTGCCAGCAGCGTCGCAGGGGAGACAGGGGGCTACGAGCAGTACTTC.

The rearrangement links TRBV7-3 to TRBJ2-1, with D tentatively TRBD2 (6 bases). The CDR3 is 15 amino acids. Trimming took 5 bases from V and 5 from J, leaving 16 bases between them. Germline loops: CDR1 SGHTA, CDR2 FQGTGA. CDR3 DNA sequence: TGTGCCAGCAGCCCAAATGGACTAATTGACAATGAGCAGTTCTTC. It is translated as CASSPNGLIDNEQFF.